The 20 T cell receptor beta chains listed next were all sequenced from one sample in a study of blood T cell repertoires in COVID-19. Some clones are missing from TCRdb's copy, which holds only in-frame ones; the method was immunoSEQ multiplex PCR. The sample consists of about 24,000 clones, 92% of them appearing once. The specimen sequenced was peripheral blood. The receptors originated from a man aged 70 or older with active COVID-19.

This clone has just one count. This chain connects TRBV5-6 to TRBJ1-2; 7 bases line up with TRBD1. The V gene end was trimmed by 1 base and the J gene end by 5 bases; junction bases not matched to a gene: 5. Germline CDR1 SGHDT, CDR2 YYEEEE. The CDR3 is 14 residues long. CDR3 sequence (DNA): TGTGCCAGCAGCTTGACAGGGGTACAATATGGCTACACCTTC. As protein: CASSLTGVQYGYTF.

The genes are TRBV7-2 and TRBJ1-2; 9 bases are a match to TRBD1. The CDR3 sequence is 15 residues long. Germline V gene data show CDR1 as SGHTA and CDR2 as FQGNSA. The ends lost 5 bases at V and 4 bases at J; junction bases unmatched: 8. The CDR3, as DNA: TGTGCCAGCAGCCCCCCCGGGACAGGGACCTATGGCTACACCTTC. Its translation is CASSPPGTGTYGYTF.

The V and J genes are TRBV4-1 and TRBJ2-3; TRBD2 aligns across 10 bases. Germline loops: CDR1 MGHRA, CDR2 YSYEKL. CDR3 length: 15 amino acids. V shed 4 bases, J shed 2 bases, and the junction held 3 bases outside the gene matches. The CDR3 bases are TGCGCCAGCAGCCGCGGACTAGCGGACACAGATACGCAGTATTTT. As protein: CASSRGLADTDTQYF.

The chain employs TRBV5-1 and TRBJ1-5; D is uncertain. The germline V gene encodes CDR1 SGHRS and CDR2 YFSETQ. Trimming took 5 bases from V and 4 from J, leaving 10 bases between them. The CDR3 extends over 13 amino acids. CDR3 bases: TGCGCCAGCAGAGTGTCGAGTAATCAGCCCCAGCATTTT. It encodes CASRVSSNQPQHF. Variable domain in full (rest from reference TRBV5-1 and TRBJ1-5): KAGVTQTPRYLIKTRGQQVTLSCSPISGHRSVSWYQQTPGQGLQFLFEYFSETQRNKGNFPGRFSGRQFSNSRSEMNVSTLELGDSALYLCASRVSSNQPQHFGDGTRLSIL.

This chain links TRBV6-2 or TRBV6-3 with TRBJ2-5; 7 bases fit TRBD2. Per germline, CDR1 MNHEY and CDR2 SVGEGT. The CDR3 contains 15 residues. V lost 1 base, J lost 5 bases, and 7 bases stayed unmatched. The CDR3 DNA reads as TGTGCCAGCAGTTACTTCCTCGGACTAGAGGAGACCCAGTACTTC. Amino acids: CASSYFLGLEETQYF.

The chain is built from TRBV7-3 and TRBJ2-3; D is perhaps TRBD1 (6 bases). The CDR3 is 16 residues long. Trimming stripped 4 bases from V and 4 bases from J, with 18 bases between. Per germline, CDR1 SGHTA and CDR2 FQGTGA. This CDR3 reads CASSSASGAGADTQYF. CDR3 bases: TGTGCCAGCAGCTCTGCCTCAGGGGCCGGAGCAGATACGCAGTATTTT.

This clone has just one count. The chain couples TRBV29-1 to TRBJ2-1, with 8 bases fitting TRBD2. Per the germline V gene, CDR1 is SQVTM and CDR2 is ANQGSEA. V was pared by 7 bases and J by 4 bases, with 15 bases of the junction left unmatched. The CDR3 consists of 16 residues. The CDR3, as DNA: TGCAGCGCCAGACGATCCGGGACTAGTTCTTACAATGAGCAGTTCTTC. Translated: CSARRSGTSSYNEQFF.

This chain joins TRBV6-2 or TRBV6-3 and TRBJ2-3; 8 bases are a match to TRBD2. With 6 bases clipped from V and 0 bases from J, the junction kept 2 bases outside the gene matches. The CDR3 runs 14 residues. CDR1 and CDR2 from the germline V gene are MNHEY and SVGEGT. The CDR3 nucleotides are TGTGCCAGCAGGCCTAGCGGGAGCACAGATACGCAGTATTTT. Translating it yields CASRPSGSTDTQYF.

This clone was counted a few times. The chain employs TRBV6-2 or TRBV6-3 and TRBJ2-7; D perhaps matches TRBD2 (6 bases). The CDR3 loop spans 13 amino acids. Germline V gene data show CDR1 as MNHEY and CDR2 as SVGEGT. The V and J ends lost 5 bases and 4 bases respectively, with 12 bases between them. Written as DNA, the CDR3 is TGTGCCAGCAGTCCGGGACTCCTTTACGAGCAGTACTTC. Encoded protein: CASSPGLLYEQYF.

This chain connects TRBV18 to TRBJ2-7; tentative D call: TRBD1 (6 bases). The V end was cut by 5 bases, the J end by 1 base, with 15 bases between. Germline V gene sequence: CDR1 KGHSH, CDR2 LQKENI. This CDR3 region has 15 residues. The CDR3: CASSTSVTGSYEQYF. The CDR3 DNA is TGTGCCAGCTCAACCTCTGTTACAGGGTCCTACGAGCAGTACTTC.

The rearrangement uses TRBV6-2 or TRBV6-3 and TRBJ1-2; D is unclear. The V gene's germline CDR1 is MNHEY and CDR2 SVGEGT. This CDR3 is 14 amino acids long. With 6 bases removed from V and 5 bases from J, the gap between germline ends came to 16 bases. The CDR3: CASSSQDGNYGYTF. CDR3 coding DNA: TGTGCCAGCAGCTCCCAGGACGGGAATTATGGCTACACCTTC.

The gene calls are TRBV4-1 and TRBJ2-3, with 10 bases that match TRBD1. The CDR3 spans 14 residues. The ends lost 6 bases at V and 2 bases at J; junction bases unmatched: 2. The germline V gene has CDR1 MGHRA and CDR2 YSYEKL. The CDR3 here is CASRGQGNTDTQYF. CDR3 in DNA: TGCGCCAGCAGGGGACAGGGGAACACAGATACGCAGTATTTT.

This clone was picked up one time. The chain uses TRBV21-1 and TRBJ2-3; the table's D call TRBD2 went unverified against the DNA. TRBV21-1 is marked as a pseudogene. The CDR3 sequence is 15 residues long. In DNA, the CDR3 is TGTGCCAGCACTCATTATGGGACTAGCACAGATACGCAGTATTTT. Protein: CASTHYGTSTDTQYF.

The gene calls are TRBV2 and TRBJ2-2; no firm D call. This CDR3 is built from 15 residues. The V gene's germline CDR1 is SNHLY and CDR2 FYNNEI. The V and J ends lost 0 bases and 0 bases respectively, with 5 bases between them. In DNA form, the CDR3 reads TGTGCCAGCAGTGAAGCCAGGACGAACACCGGGGAGCTGTTTTTT. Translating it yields CASSEARTNTGELFF.

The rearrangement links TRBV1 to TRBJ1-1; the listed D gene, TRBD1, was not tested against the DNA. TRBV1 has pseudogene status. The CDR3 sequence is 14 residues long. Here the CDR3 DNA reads TGCACCAGCAGCCCCTCGGACAGGAACACTGAAGCTTTCTTT. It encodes CTSSPSDRNTEAFF.

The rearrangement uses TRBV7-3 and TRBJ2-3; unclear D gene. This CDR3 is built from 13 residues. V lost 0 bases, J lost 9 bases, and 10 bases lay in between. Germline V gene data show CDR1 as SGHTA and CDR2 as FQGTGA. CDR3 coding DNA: TGTGCCAGCAGCTTAACCGACCCCGGGACGCAGTATTTT. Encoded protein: CASSLTDPGTQYF.

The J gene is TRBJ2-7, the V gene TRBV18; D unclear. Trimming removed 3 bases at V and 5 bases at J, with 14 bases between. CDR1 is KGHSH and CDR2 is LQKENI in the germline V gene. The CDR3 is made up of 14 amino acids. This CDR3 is CASSPLKSGDEQYF. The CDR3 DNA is TGTGCCAGCTCACCCCTTAAGTCGGGTGACGAGCAGTACTTC. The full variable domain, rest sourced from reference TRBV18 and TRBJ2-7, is NAGVMQNPRHLVRRRGQEARLRCSPMKGHSHVYWYRQLPEEGLKFMVYLQKENIIDESGMPKERFSAEFPKEGPSILRIQQVVRGDSAAYFCASSPLKSGDEQYFGPGTRLTVT.

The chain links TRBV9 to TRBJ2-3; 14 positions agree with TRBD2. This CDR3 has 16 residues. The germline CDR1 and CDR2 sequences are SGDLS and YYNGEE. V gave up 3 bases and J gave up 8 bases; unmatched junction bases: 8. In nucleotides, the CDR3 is TGTGCCAGCAGCGCTAGACTAGCGGGGGGGCAGGGTACGCAGTATTTT. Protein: CASSARLAGGQGTQYF.

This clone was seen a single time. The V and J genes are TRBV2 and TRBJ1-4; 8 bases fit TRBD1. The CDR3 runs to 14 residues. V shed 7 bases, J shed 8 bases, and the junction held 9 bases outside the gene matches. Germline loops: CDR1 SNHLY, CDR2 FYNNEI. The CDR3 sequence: CASIRQGQHEKLFF. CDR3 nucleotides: TGTGCCAGCATAAGACAGGGGCAACACGAAAAACTGTTTTTT.

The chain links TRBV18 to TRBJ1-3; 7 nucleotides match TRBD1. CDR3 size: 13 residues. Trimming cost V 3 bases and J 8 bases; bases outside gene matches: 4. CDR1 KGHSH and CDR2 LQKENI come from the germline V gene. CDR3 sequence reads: CASSPGQIDTIYF. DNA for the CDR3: TGTGCCAGCTCACCGGGACAGATCGACACCATATATTTT.